This T cell receptor beta chain was documented in a study of blood T cell repertoires in COVID-19. Germline V CDR1 and CDR2: LGHDT, YNNKEL (reference sequence). This CDR3 is 20 amino acids long. Trimming stripped 0 bases from V and 7 bases from J, with 28 bases between. Authors' methods: Reference gene primer amplification yielded estimated nucleated cell counts. Repertoires were generated with immunoSEQ multiplex PCR, while TCRdb's copy carries only in-frame clones and drops some. The DNA was the basis for D and trimming; V, J and clone size are from that table. The repertoire holds around 100,000 clones, with roughly nine tenths as singletons.

The sequence came from a man between 60 and 75 years old with acute or convalescent COVID-19. Material for sequencing was peripheral blood. V is TRBV3-1 (or the pseudogene TRBV3-2) and J is TRBJ2-1; D is perhaps TRBD2 (6 bases). The DNA of the CDR3 is TGTGCCAGCAGCCAAGATGCCTTTGGTGGGCGGGGCCTCTGGAAAAATGAGCAGTTCTTC. Translated, it gives CASSQDAFGGRGLWKNEQFF.